Sequencing of this T cell receptor (beta chain) was carried out in a study of Ad26.COV2.S vaccination and SARS-CoV-2 variants. Background on the study: Each vaccinee took Ad26.COV2.S intramuscularly, once or twice 56 days apart.

Concerning this clone itself: What it binds is not known.

General study points: In TCR breadth and depth analyses, total T cell responses may have been underestimated. Compared with placebo recipients, vaccine recipients had higher spike-specific TCR breadth.

The treatment denotes: 15 to 20 received Ad26.COV2.S at low or high dose, single or two shots; roughly five received placebo; per-sample allocation not given. Samples were taken on day 63 after the first vaccine or placebo injection. An adult of 18-55 years in Boston served as donor. This CDR3 has 16 amino acids. Unmatched junction bases numbered 4, after V lost 4 bases and J lost 1 base. The germline V gene encodes CDR1 SGHRS and CDR2 YFSETQ. Only in-frame clones appear in the TCRdb table, and some are missing; sequencing was by immunoSEQ multiplex PCR. The sample yields 440,000 or so clones, about 90% seen once.

The J gene is TRBJ2-5, the V gene TRBV5-1, with TRBD2 identical over 13 bases. The TCR comes from a person aged 18-65 years who received the Ad26.COV2.S COVID-19 vaccine or a placebo. The sequencing used peripheral blood, collected in a trial of Ad26.COV2.S vaccine versus placebo. The CDR3 nucleotides read TGCGCCAGCAGCACCGGACTAGCGGGAGTCCAAGAGACCCAGTACTTC. Translating gives CASSTGLAGVQETQYF.